This TCR beta chain is drawn from a study of graft-versus-host responses after intestinal transplantation. Study summary: Induction using anti-thymocyte globulin, followed by tacrolimus and steroids for 2 to 4 years, was given to all recipients.

Assay: immunoSEQ multiplex PCR; the TCRdb copy retains only in-frame clones and omits some. The sample has more than 80,000 clones, 85% to 90% seen once; the top ten hold 0.3% to 0.4%. Germline-derived CDR1 and CDR2 are MDHEN and SYDVKM. Trimming took 3 bases from V and 6 from J; bases not matched to a gene: 13. CDR3 length equals 17 residues. Note on this clone: Antigen specificity is unknown.

Study-wide points: Declining HvG levels early post-transplant were linked to peak circulating GvH clone levels. The presence of high graft-versus-host to host-versus-graft clonal ratios in allografts characterized patients with graft-donor T cell macrochimerism.

The input for sequencing was unstimulated CD4+ T cells sorted from spleen or lymph node cells, taken before intestinal transplant. The V gene is TRBV28, the J gene TRBJ2-1; 8 nucleotides align to TRBD2. The clonotype comes from a human donor who received an intestinal transplant. CDR3 coding DNA: TGTGCCAGCAGTTTTTGGGAGGGGCTAGCGGGTAGCAATGAGCAGTTCTTC. Amino acids: CASSFWEGLAGSNEQFF.